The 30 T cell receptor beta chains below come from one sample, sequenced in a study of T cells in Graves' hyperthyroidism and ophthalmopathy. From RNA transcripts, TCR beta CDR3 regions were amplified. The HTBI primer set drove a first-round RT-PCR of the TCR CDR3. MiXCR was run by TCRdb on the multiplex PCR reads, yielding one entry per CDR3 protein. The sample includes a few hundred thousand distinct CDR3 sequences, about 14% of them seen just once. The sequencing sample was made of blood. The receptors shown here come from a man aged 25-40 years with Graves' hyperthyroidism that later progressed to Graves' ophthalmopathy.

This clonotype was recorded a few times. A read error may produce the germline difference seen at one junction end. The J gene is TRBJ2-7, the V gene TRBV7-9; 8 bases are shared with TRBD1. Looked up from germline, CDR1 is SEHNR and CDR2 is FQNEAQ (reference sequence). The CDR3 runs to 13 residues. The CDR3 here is CASSPGQVYEQCF. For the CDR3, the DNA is TGTGCCAGCTCACCGGGACAGGTCTACGAGCAGTGCTTC.

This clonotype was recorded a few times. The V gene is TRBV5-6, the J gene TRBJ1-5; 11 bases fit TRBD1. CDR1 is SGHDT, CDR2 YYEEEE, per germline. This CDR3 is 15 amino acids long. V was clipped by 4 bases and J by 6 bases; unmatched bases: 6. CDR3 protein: CASSRGQGAFQPQHF. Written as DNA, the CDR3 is TGTGCCAGCAGCCGAGGACAGGGGGCTTTTCAGCCCCAGCATTTT.

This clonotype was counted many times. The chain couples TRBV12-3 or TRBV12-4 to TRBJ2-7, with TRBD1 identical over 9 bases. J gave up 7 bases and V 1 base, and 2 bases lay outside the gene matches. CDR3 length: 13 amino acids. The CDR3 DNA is TGTGCCAGCAGTTTAGAGGGGACAGGGGAGCAGTACTTC. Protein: CASSLEGTGEQYF.

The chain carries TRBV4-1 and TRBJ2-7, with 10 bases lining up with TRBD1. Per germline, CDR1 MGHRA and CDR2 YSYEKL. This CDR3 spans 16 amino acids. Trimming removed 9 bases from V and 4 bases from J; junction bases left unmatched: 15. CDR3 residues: CARKHSRDRGLYEQYF. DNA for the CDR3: TGCGCCAGAAAACACTCCCGGGACAGGGGACTGTACGAGCAGTACTTC.

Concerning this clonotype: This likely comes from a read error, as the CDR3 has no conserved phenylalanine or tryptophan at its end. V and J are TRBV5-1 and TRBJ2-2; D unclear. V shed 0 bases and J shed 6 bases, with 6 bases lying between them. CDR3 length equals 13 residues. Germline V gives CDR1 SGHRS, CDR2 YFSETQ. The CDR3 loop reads CASSLATPGELFV. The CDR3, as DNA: TGCGCCAGCAGCTTGGCTACGCCCGGGGAGCTGTTTGTT.

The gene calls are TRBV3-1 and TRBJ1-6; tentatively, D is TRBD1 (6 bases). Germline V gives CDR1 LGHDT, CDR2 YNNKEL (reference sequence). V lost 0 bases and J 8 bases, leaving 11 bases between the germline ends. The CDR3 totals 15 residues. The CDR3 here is CASSQERTAYSPLHF. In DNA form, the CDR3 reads TGTGCCAGCAGCCAAGAGAGGACAGCGTATTCACCCCTCCACTTT.

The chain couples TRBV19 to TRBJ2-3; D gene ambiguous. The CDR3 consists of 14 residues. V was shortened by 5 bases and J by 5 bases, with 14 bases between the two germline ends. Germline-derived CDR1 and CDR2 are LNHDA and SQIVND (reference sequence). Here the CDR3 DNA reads TGTGCCAGTAGTCAGGAAGTTGGAATAGATACGCAGTATTTT. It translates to CASSQEVGIDTQYF.

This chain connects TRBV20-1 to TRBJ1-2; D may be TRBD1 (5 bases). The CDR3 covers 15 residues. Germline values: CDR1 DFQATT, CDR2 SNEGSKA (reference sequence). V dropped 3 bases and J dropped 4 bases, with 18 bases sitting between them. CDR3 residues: CSASSGVREAYGYTF. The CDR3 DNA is TGCAGTGCTAGTTCGGGAGTCAGGGAGGCCTATGGCTACACCTTC.

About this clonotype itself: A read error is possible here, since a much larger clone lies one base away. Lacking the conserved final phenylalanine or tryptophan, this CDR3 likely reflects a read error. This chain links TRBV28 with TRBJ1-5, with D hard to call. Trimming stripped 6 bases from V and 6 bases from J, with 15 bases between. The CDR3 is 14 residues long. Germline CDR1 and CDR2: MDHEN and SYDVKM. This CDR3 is CASSFTRRSQPQHL. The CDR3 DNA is TGTGCCAGCAGCTTTACAAGGAGATCTCAGCCCCAGCATCTT.

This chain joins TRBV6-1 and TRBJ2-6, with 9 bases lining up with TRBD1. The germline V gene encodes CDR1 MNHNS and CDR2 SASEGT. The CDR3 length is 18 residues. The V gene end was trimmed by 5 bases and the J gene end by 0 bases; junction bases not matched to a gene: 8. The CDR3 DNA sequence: TGTGCCAGCAGTAACCCGGGACAGGGTTCCTCTGGGGCCAACGTCCTGACTTTC. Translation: CASSNPGQGSSGANVLTF.

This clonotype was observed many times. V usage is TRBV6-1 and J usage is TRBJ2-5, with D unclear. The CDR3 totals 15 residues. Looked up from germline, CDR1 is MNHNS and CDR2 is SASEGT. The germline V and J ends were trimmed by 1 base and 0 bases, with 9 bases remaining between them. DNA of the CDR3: TGTGCCAGCAGTGAAGAAACAGAGTACCAAGAGACCCAGTACTTC. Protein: CASSEETEYQETQYF.

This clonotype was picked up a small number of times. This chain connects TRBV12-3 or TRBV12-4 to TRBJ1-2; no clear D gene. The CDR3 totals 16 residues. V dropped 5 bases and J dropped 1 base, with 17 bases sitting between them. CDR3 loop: CASSPSSTGSNYGYTF. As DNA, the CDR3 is TGTGCCAGCAGTCCATCCTCGACGGGAAGTAACTATGGCTACACCTTC.

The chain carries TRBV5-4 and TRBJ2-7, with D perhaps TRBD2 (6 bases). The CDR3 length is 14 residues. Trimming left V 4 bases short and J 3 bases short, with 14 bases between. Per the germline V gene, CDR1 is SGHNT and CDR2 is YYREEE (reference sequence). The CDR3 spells CASSLAGSGYEQYF. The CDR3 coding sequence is TGTGCCAGCAGCCTGGCGGGGAGCGGCTACGAGCAGTACTTC.

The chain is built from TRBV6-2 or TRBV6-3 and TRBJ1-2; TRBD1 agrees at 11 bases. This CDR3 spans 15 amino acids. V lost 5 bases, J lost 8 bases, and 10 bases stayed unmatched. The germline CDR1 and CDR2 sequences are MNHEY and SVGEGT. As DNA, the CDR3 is TGTGCCAGCAGTCGCCAGGACAGGGGGCAGGGCGGCTACACCTTC. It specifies CASSRQDRGQGGYTF.

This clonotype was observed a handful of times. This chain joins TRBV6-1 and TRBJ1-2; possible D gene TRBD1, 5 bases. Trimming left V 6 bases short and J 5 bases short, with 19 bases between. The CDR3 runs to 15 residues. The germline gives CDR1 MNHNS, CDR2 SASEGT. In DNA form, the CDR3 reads TGTGCCAGCAGCCGCGGGGGGGACGCCGGGTATGGCTACACCTTC. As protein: CASSRGGDAGYGYTF.

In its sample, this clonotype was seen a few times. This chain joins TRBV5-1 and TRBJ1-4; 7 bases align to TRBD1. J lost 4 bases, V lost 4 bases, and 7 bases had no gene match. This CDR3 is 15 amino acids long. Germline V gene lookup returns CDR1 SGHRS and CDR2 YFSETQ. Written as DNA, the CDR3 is TGCGCCAGCAGCACGGGCGGGACAGATAATGAAAAACTGTTTTTT. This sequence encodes CASSTGGTDNEKLFF.

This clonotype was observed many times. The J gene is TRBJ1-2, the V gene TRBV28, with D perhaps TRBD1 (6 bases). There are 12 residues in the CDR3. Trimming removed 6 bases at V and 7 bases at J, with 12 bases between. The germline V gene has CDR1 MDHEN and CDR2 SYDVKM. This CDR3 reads CASSPWGAGYTF. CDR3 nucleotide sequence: TGTGCCAGCAGCCCGTGGGGGGCTGGCTACACCTTC.

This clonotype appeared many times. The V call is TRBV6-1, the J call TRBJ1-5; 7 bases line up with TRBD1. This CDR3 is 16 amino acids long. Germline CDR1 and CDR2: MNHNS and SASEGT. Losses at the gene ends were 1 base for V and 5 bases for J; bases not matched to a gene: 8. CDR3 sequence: CASSEGLRGGHQPQHF. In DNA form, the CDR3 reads TGTGCCAGCAGTGAAGGCCTCAGGGGGGGCCATCAGCCCCAGCATTTT.

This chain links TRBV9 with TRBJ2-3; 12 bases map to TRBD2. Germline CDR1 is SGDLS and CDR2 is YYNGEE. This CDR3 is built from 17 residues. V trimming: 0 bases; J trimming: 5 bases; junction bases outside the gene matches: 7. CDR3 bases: TGTGCCAGCAGCGTAGCAAAACTAGCGGGGGGCCAAGATACGCAGTATTTT. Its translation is CASSVAKLAGGQDTQYF. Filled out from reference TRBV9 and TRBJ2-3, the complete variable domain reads DSGVTQTPKHLITATGQRVTLRCSPRSGDLSVYWYQQSLDQGLQFLIQYYNGEERAKGNILERFSAQQFPDLHSELNLSSLELGDSALYFCASSVAKLAGGQDTQYFGPGTRLTVL.

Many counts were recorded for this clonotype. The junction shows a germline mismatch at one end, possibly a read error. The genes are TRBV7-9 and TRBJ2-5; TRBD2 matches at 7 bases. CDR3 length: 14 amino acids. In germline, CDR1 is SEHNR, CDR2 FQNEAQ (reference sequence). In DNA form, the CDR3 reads TGTGCCAGCAGCATAGCGGGCAGGCGAGAGACCCAGTACTTC. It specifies CASSIAGRRETQYF.

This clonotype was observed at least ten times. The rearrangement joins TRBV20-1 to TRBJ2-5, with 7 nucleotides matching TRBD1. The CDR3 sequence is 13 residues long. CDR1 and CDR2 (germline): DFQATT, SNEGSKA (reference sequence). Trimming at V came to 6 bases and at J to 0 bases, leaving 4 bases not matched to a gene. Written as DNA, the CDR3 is TGCAGTGCCCCGGGACAGAACCAAGAGACCCAGTACTTC. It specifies CSAPGQNQETQYF.

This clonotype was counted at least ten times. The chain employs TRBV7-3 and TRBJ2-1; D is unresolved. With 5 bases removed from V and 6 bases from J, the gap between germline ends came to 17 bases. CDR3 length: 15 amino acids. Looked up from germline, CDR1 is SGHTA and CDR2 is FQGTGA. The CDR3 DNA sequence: TGTGCCAGCAGCCCCCTCCGCATGAACTTCAATGAGCAGTTCTTC. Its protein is CASSPLRMNFNEQFF.

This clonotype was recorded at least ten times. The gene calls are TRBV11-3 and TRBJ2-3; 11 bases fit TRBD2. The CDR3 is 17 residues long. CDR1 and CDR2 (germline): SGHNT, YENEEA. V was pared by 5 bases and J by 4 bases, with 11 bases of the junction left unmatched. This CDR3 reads CASSPNRLAGFPDTQYF. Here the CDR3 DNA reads TGTGCCAGCAGCCCAAACAGACTAGCGGGGTTTCCAGATACGCAGTATTTT. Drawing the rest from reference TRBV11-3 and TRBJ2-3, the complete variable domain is EAGVVQSPRYKIIEKKQPVAFWCNPISGHNTLYWYLQNLGQGPELLIRYENEEAVDDSQLPKDRFSAERLKGVDSTLKIQPAELGDSAVYLCASSPNRLAGFPDTQYFGPGTRLTVL.

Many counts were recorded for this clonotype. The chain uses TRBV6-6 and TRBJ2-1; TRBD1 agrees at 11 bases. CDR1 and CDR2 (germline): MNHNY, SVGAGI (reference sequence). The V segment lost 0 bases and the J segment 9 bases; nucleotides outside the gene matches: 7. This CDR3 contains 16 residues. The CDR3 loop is CASSYSGTGGKGEQFF. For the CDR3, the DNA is TGTGCCAGCAGTTACTCCGGGACAGGGGGGAAGGGTGAGCAGTTCTTC.

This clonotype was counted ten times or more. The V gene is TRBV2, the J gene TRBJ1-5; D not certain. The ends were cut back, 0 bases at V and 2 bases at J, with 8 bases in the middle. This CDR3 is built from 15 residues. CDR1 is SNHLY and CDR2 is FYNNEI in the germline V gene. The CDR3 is CASSEAHMGNQPQHF. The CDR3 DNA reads TGTGCCAGCAGTGAAGCCCATATGGGCAATCAGCCCCAGCATTTT.

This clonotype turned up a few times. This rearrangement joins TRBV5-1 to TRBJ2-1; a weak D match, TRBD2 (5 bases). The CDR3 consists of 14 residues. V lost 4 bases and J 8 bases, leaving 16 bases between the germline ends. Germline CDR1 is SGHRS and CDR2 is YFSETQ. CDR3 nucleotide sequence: TGCGCCAGCAGCCGGCAAGGACTTACCGATGAGCAGTTCTTC. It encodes CASSRQGLTDEQFF. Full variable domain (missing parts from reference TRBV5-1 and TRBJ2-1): KAGVTQTPRYLIKTRGQQVTLSCSPISGHRSVSWYQQTPGQGLQFLFEYFSETQRNKGNFPGRFSGRQFSNSRSEMNVSTLELGDSALYLCASSRQGLTDEQFFGPGTRLTVL.

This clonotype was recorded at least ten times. The CDR3 bases are TGTGCCAGCAATGACCTAGGGGGGATAGATCAGCCCCAGCATTTT. As protein: CASNDLGGIDQPQHF. The V gene is TRBV28, the J gene TRBJ1-5; the D gene is possibly TRBD1 (6 bases). The germline V and J ends were trimmed by 7 bases and 5 bases, with 18 bases remaining between them. Germline CDR1 MDHEN, CDR2 SYDVKM. The CDR3 sequence is 15 residues long.

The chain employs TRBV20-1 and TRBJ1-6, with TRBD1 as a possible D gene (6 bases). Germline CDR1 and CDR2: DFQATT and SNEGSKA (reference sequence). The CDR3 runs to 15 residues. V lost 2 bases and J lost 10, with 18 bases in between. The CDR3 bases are TGCAGTGCTAGAAAGCCAGGGGCGGATGGATCACCCCTCCACTTT. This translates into CSARKPGADGSPLHF.

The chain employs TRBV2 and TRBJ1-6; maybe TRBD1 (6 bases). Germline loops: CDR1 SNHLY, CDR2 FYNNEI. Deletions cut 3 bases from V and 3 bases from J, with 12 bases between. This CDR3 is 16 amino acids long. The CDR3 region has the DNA TGTGCCAGCAGTGACACAGGGCAAGGCTATAATTCACCCCTCCACTTT. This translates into CASSDTGQGYNSPLHF.

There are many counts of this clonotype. CDR3 amino acids: CASITNPNVQTEAFF. CDR3 DNA: TGTGCCAGCATCACCAATCCCAACGTGCAGACTGAAGCTTTCTTT. The V gene is TRBV6-1, the J gene TRBJ1-1; D unclear. Germline CDR1 and CDR2: MNHNS and SASEGT. Trimming pared 7 bases from V and 5 bases from J, leaving 20 bases between. The CDR3 contains 15 residues.